Listed below are T cell receptor beta chains from one sample, sequenced in a study of blood T cell repertoires in COVID-19. Sequenced by immunoSEQ multiplex PCR; TCRdb stores in-frame clones only, minus some. This table holds under 80,000 clones, approximately 80% found once. The specimen was peripheral blood. Every receptor here comes from an older man with acute or convalescent COVID-19. Each CDR3 is given with its conserved first and last residue. Fields, in order: V gene, clone size, J gene, D gene, CDR3 length, CDR3 protein, CDR3 DNA. D genes are given only for firm matches. Where a row states a size, it is once, few, many or the class of an expanded clone; other rows omit it.

TRBV19	.	TRBJ1-4	.	14	CASGERTVNEKLFF	TGTGCCAGTGGAGAGAGGACAGTTAATGAAAAACTGTTTTTT
TRBV3-1/TRBV3-2	.	TRBJ2-7	.	14	CASSQDLPAWEQYF	TGTGCCAGCAGCCAAGATCTCCCAGCGTGGGAGCAGTACTTC
TRBV10-3	.	TRBJ1-3	TRBD1	15	CAISDRQGAGNTIYF	TGTGCCATCAGTGATAGGCAGGGGGCCGGAAACACCATATATTTT
TRBV5-4	once	TRBJ1-2	.	13	CASSPQTNYGYTF	TGTGCCAGCAGCCCTCAGACAAACTATGGCTACACCTTC
TRBV28	.	TRBJ1-2	.	14	CASSLQGRGYGYTF	TGTGCCAGCAGTTTACAGGGTCGCGGCTATGGCTACACCTTC
TRBV6-5	.	TRBJ2-7	TRBD1	15	CASSSSGTAYYEQYF	TGTGCCAGCAGTTCCTCCGGGACAGCGTACTACGAGCAGTACTTC
TRBV5-1	.	TRBJ1-4	TRBD1	14	CARTPGQGYEKLFF	TGCGCCAGGACGCCGGGACAGGGATACGAAAAACTGTTTTTT
TRBV28	once	TRBJ2-7	TRBD2	14	CASSLRGETYEQYF	TGTGCCAGCAGTTTACGGGGGGAGACCTACGAGCAGTACTTC
TRBV2	.	TRBJ2-3	.	11	CASRDYPAQYF	TGTGCCAGCAGGGACTACCCTGCGCAGTATTTT
TRBV11-2	.	TRBJ1-2	.	15	CASSLRSADNYGYTF	TGTGCCAGCAGCTTACGTAGCGCAGATAACTATGGCTACACCTTC
TRBV7-3	.	TRBJ1-1	.	14	CASSPRQDFTEAFF	TGTGCCAGCAGCCCCCGACAGGATTTCACTGAAGCTTTCTTT
TRBV29-1	.	TRBJ1-1	.	15	CSVPNGHGMNTEAFF	TGCAGCGTTCCCAATGGGCACGGAATGAACACTGAAGCTTTCTTT
TRBV6-5	.	TRBJ2-2	TRBD2	15	CAAQAGGIRGGELFF	TGTGCCGCACAAGCGGGGGGAATTAGGGGCGGGGAGCTGTTTTTT
TRBV12-5	.	TRBJ2-3	.	15	CASGYSSASTDTQYF	TGTGCTAGTGGTTACTCTAGCGCTTCAACAGATACGCAGTATTTT
TRBV10-3	few	TRBJ1-5	.	13	CAISEGGNQPQHF	TGTGCCATCAGTGAAGGGGGAAATCAGCCCCAGCATTTT
TRBV15	.	TRBJ2-2	TRBD1	18	CATSRIGQGGTNTGELFF	TGTGCCACCAGCAGGATTGGACAGGGAGGAACGAACACCGGGGAGCTGTTTTTT
TRBV28	.	TRBJ1-1	.	13	CASSLGKNTEAFF	TGTGCCAGCAGTTTAGGCAAGAACACTGAAGCTTTCTTT
TRBV10-2	.	TRBJ2-4	.	15	CASSESVLAKNIQYF	TGCGCCAGCAGTGAGAGCGTCCTAGCCAAAAACATTCAGTACTTC
TRBV20-1	.	TRBJ2-7	TRBD2	14	CSASPSGRNYEQYF	TGCAGTGCTAGTCCTAGCGGGAGGAACTACGAGCAGTACTTC
TRBV4-1	.	TRBJ2-1	TRBD2	13	CASSQDRGTKQFF	TGCGCCAGCAGCCAAGATAGAGGGACTAAGCAGTTCTTC
TRBV19	few	TRBJ1-2	TRBD1	15	CASSIARDRVPGYTF	TGTGCCAGTAGTATAGCCCGGGACAGGGTCCCTGGCTACACCTTC
TRBV5-1	once	TRBJ2-2	.	15	CASRWATRNTGELFF	TGCGCCAGCAGGTGGGCGACAAGGAACACCGGGGAGCTGTTTTTT
TRBV6-2/TRBV6-3	.	TRBJ2-3	.	15	CASSYYQASTDTQYF	TGTGCCAGCAGTTACTACCAGGCTAGCACAGATACGCAGTATTTT
TRBV6-2/TRBV6-3	.	TRBJ2-2	TRBD2	18	CASSYPLAGGLNTGELFF	TGTGCCAGCAGTTACCCACTAGCGGGGGGTCTGAACACCGGGGAGCTGTTTTTT
TRBV2	.	TRBJ1-1	TRBD1	15	CASRGQGGSYTEAFF	TGTGCCAGCAGAGGACAGGGAGGGTCATACACTGAAGCTTTCTTT
TRBV15	.	TRBJ1-1	.	15	CATSRDFSPNTEAFF	TGTGCCACCAGCAGAGATTTTTCTCCGAACACTGAAGCTTTCTTT
TRBV30	.	TRBJ2-5	TRBD2	14	CAWSFRGVQETQYF	TGTGCCTGGAGCTTTCGGGGGGTTCAAGAGACCCAGTACTTC
TRBV20-1	.	TRBJ1-5	TRBD1	15	CSASGRGHGNQPQHF	TGCAGTGCAAGTGGCAGGGGGCATGGCAATCAGCCCCAGCATTTT
TRBV27	once	TRBJ2-1	.	15	CASGPRGGAFDEQFF	TGTGCCAGCGGGCCAAGGGGGGGGGCATTTGATGAGCAGTTCTTC
TRBV5-4	.	TRBJ2-1	.	14	CASSLPDSHNEQFF	TGTGCCAGCAGCCTACCCGACTCGCACAATGAGCAGTTCTTC
TRBV7-9	.	TRBJ2-1	.	16	CASSRISGDSRNEQFF	TGTGCCAGCAGCCGCATCTCAGGGGATAGCCGCAATGAGCAGTTCTTC
TRBV27	.	TRBJ2-7	.	13	CASSLRGAYEQYF	TGTGCCAGCAGTTTACGCGGGGCCTACGAGCAGTACTTC
TRBV4-3	once	TRBJ2-1	TRBD2	16	CASSQLTSGPYNEQFF	TGCGCCAGCAGCCAATTGACTAGCGGACCCTACAATGAGCAGTTCTTC
TRBV5-1	.	TRBJ1-4	.	16	CASSFTPEAGQEKLFF	TGCGCCAGCAGCTTTACCCCAGAGGCAGGGCAGGAAAAACTGTTTTTT
TRBV27	.	TRBJ2-1	.	14	CASSPYGEFNEQFF	TGTGCCAGCAGTCCCTACGGGGAATTCAATGAGCAGTTCTTC
TRBV6-2/TRBV6-3	.	TRBJ2-7	TRBD1	15	CASSYKWTGLYEQYF	TGTGCCAGCAGTTACAAGTGGACAGGGTTATACGAGCAGTACTTC
TRBV6-2/TRBV6-3	.	TRBJ2-5	TRBD1	15	CASSAGTAKMETQYF	TGTGCCAGCAGTGCCGGGACAGCGAAAATGGAGACCCAGTACTTC
TRBV7-2	once	TRBJ2-7	.	15	CASSPGQNPSYEQYF	TGTGCCAGCAGCCCCGGACAGAACCCATCCTACGAGCAGTACTTC
TRBV5-1	.	TRBJ2-1	TRBD1	15	CASSTQGWSYNEQFF	TGCGCCAGCAGCACACAGGGGTGGTCCTACAATGAGCAGTTCTTC
TRBV12-5	once	TRBJ2-1	.	12	CASGLTDRIRFF	TGTGCTAGTGGTTTGACTGACAGGATACGGTTCTTC
TRBV18	.	TRBJ1-1	.	14	CASSPFLGAAEAFF	TGTGCCAGCTCACCATTCTTGGGGGCGGCTGAAGCTTTCTTT
TRBV27	.	TRBJ2-7	TRBD1	14	CASSPAGTGYEQYF	TGTGCCAGCAGCCCGGCCGGGACAGGCTACGAGCAGTACTTC
TRBV18	.	TRBJ1-6	.	15	CASSPQGGSNSPLHF	TGTGCCAGCTCACCCCAGGGAGGCTCTAATTCACCCCTCCACTTT
TRBV6-5	few	TRBJ2-7	.	13	CAIQRKADYEQYF	TGTGCCATCCAGAGGAAAGCGGACTACGAGCAGTACTTC
TRBV5-6	.	TRBJ1-4	TRBD1	16	CASSELGTATNEKLFF	TGTGCCAGCAGCGAACTAGGGACAGCAACTAATGAAAAACTGTTTTTT
TRBV19	.	TRBJ2-7	TRBD1	15	CASSILGGAYYEQYF	TGTGCCAGTAGTATACTAGGGGGCGCTTACTACGAGCAGTACTTC
TRBV11-2	.	TRBJ1-2	.	14	CASSFSGTNYGYTF	TGTGCCAGCAGCTTCTCAGGGACTAACTATGGCTACACCTTC
TRBV7-2	.	TRBJ2-2	.	16	CASSLNPVPNTGELFF	TGTGCCAGCAGCCTTAACCCGGTGCCGAACACCGGGGAGCTGTTTTTT
TRBV4-1	.	TRBJ1-2	TRBD1	13	CASSQVGDRGSTF	TGCGCCAGCAGCCAAGTAGGGGACAGGGGATCCACCTTC
TRBV9	.	TRBJ2-7	TRBD2	17	CASSLGEVSGGAYEQYF	TGTGCCAGCAGCCTCGGGGAGGTTAGCGGGGGGGCCTACGAGCAGTACTTC
TRBV28	few	TRBJ2-3	.	14	CASSLQQFTDTQYF	TGTGCCAGCAGTTTACAACAGTTCACAGATACGCAGTATTTT
TRBV20-1	.	TRBJ2-3	TRBD2	15	CSASPSGTRTDTQYF	TGCAGTGCTAGTCCAAGCGGGACCCGCACAGATACGCAGTATTTT
TRBV7-8	.	TRBJ1-1	.	13	CASSLAEGTEAFF	TGTGCCAGCAGCTTAGCTGAGGGCACTGAAGCTTTCTTT
TRBV4-3	.	TRBJ2-1	TRBD2	17	CASSPMAPGLASNEQFF	TGCGCCAGCAGCCCCATGGCTCCGGGACTAGCGTCGAATGAGCAGTTCTTC
TRBV6-5	.	TRBJ1-2	.	15	CASSMAGDTFYGYTF	TGTGCCAGCAGTATGGCGGGGGACACCTTCTATGGCTACACCTTC
TRBV7-3	.	TRBJ2-2	.	14	CASSSDAATGELFF	TGTGCCAGCAGCAGCGACGCTGCCACCGGGGAGCTGTTTTTT
TRBV7-9	.	TRBJ2-5	TRBD2	14	CASSLSSGAETQYF	TGTGCCAGCAGCTTGAGTAGCGGGGCGGAGACCCAGTACTTC
TRBV28	.	TRBJ2-7	TRBD1	14	CASSPGQGLLEQYF	TGTGCCAGCAGTCCCGGACAGGGTCTCCTCGAGCAGTACTTC
TRBV3-1/TRBV3-2	once	TRBJ1-1	.	13	CASSHSKITEAFF	TGTGCCAGCAGCCACTCTAAAATCACTGAAGCTTTCTTT